Listed below are T cell receptor beta chains from one sample, sequenced in a study of blood T cell repertoires in COVID-19. Data came from immunoSEQ multiplex PCR; TCRdb stores just in-frame clones and leaves some out. The data contain 250,000 or so clones, roughly 86% of them singletons. Sequenced: PBMCs or T cells enriched from blood (not recorded which). The receptors derive from a woman aged 18-30 years who had recovered from COVID-19. Each CDR3 is given with its conserved first and last residue. The D gene is left open where the match is weak. Size tells how often a clone was seen (once, few, many) or the class of an expanded clone, and some rows leave it out.

>-|TRBJ2-6|TRBV4-1|-
TGCGCCAGCAGCCGCACTCCGGGTCCAAGCTCTGGGGCCAACGTCCTGACTTTC
CASSRTPGPSSGANVLTF
>TRBD2|TRBJ2-3|TRBV3-1/TRBV3-2|-
TGTGCCAGCAGCCAAGATCCCAGGACTAGCGGGAGAAAAACAGATACGCAGTATTTT
CASSQDPRTSGRKTDTQYF
>TRBD1|TRBJ2-1|TRBV11-3|-
TGTGCCAGCAGCCTTTATGCAGGGGGTGGGGACAATGAGCAGTTCTTC
CASSLYAGGGDNEQFF
>TRBD1|TRBJ1-2|TRBV14|-
TGTGCCAGCAGCCTTCGGACAGGGCCGTATGGCTACACCTTC
CASSLRTGPYGYTF
>-|TRBJ1-3|TRBV5-1|-
TGCGCCAGCAGCTACGGAGGCTCTGGAAACACCATATATTTT
CASSYGGSGNTIYF
>-|TRBJ2-7|TRBV21-1|-
TGTGCCAGCAGCAGAATGGCAGGGCCCCACGAGCAGTACTTC
CASSRMAGPHEQYF
>-|TRBJ2-2|TRBV3-1/TRBV3-2|-
TGTGCCAGCAGCTTGAAAGTAGGGGACACCGGGGAGCTGTTTTTT
CASSLKVGDTGELFF
>-|TRBJ1-6|TRBV28|once
TGTGCCAGCAGTTTACAGGGCTCACCCCTCCACTTT
CASSLQGSPLHF
>-|TRBJ1-6|TRBV7-9|-
TGTGCCAGCAGTCAACAGAATTCACCCCTCCACTTT
CASSQQNSPLHF
>TRBD1|TRBJ2-7|TRBV5-1|few
TGCGCCAGCAGCTTCACCGGACAGGGGGCGTACGAGCAGTACTTC
CASSFTGQGAYEQYF
>TRBD2|TRBJ2-3|TRBV4-3|-
TGCGCCAGCAGCCAAGAACTAGCGGGGGTAGATACGCAGTATTTT
CASSQELAGVDTQYF
>-|TRBJ2-7|TRBV19|-
TGTGCCAGTAGTATAGGTCCGGGGGACTCCTACGAGCAGTACTTC
CASSIGPGDSYEQYF
>TRBD2|TRBJ2-7|TRBV6-5|-
TGTGCCAGCAGCTCGGGGGAGGGCCGGTGGGAGCAGTACTTC
CASSSGEGRWEQYF
>TRBD1|TRBJ1-5|TRBV27|-
TGTGCCAGCGGGGACAGCCGATATCAGCCCCAGCATTTT
CASGDSRYQPQHF